The 23 T cell receptor beta chains reported below all come from one sample, sequenced in a study of blood T cells in healthy people across ages. With a J-beta primer mix and a sample-barcoded 5' primer, a second PCR ran roughly 6 to 11 cycles. Using its own MiXCR run on the 5' RACE reads, TCRdb lists one record per CDR3 protein. Of some 1.1 million distinct CDR3 sequences listed, about two fifths are singletons. The source material was blood. The receptors derive from a man between 18 and 35 years old in good health.

This chain uses TRBV7-2 with TRBJ1-2, with TRBD1 as a possible D gene (6 bases). Germline CDR1 and CDR2: SGHTA and FQGNSA. The V and J ends lost 0 bases and 8 bases respectively, with 16 bases between them. The CDR3 consists of 15 residues. CDR3: CASSLADSGGWGYTF. Written as DNA, the CDR3 is TGTGCCAGCAGCTTAGCGGATTCGGGGGGCTGGGGCTACACCTTC.

The rearrangement links TRBV27 to TRBJ2-3, with D perhaps matching TRBD2 (7 bases). V was trimmed by 5 bases and J by 2 bases, leaving 20 bases between them. Germline V lookup: CDR1 MNHEY, CDR2 SMNVEV (reference sequence). CDR3 length equals 17 residues. The CDR3 DNA sequence: TGTGCCAGCAGTATAAAGCCGGCCGGGGGGCCCACAGATACGCAGTATTTT. It yields the protein CASSIKPAGGPTDTQYF.

This clonotype was detected a few times. The chain couples TRBV14 to TRBJ1-4; D perhaps matches TRBD1 (6 bases). In germline, CDR1 is SGHDN, CDR2 FVKESK. This CDR3 has 13 residues. Trimming cost V 4 bases and J 3 bases, with 6 bases left between them. The CDR3 spells CASSRGPNEKLFF. The CDR3 DNA sequence: TGTGCCAGCAGCCGGGGGCCTAATGAAAAACTGTTTTTT.

On this clonotype: This is likely a read error, given that the CDR3 carries no conserved phenylalanine or tryptophan at its end. The genes are TRBV12-3 or TRBV12-4 and TRBJ1-2; possibly TRBD1 for D (6 bases). The CDR3 runs 13 residues. Trimming removed 6 bases at V and 8 bases at J, with 16 bases between. CDR3 amino acids: CASSSRQATGYTL. DNA for the CDR3: TGTGCCAGCAGCTCAAGACAGGCTACCGGCTACACCCTC.

J is TRBJ2-3 and V is TRBV20-1; possibly TRBD2 for D (7 bases). Germline CDR1 DFQATT, CDR2 SNEGSKA (reference sequence). This CDR3 contains 14 residues. Trimming took off 6 bases at V and 5 bases at J, with 18 bases between the two ends. The CDR3 DNA is TGCAGTGCAAAAGCCGGGGGGCCAGAAGATACGCAGTATTTT. This translates into CSAKAGGPEDTQYF.

The chain links TRBV12-3 or TRBV12-4 to TRBJ1-2, with no clear D. V was trimmed by 3 bases and J by 3 bases, leaving 14 bases between them. CDR3 length: 15 residues. CDR3 sequence: CASSFEVETYYGYTF. The CDR3 bases are TGTGCCAGCAGTTTCGAAGTAGAAACTTACTATGGCTACACCTTC.

This rearrangement joins TRBV4-2 to TRBJ2-2; 12 bases map to TRBD2. The CDR3 covers 17 residues. Germline CDR1 is LGHNA and CDR2 is YNFKEQ. V lost 3 bases to trimming and J lost 5 bases; unmatched junction nucleotides: 7. CDR3 in amino acids: CASSHPSGGVRTGELFF. In DNA form, the CDR3 reads TGTGCCAGCAGCCATCCTAGCGGGGGGGTAAGGACCGGGGAGCTGTTTTTT.

The genes are TRBV6-6 and TRBJ2-2; 7 bases line up with TRBD2. Germline CDR1 MNHNY, CDR2 SVGAGI (reference sequence). The CDR3 has 14 amino acids. The ends lost 8 bases at V and 4 bases at J; junction bases unmatched: 7. DNA for the CDR3: TGTGCCAGCCTGGCGGGGGTACTCACCGGGGAGCTGTTTTTT. This translates into CASLAGVLTGELFF.

This clonotype has only a few counts. The genes are TRBV11-2 and TRBJ1-1; 9 bases align to TRBD1. CDR1 SGHAT and CDR2 FQNNGV come from the germline V gene. Unmatched junction bases numbered 1, after V lost 2 bases and J lost 6 bases. The CDR3 is made up of 13 amino acids. CDR3 sequence (DNA): TGTGCCAGCAGCTTAAGACAGGGGGCTGAAGCTTTCTTT. This translates into CASSLRQGAEAFF.

This clonotype has only a few counts. The chain links TRBV20-1 to TRBJ2-1, with 9 bases aligning to TRBD2. CDR1 and CDR2 from the germline V gene are DFQATT and SNEGSKA (reference sequence). Trimming cost V 3 bases and J 7 bases; bases outside gene matches: 7. This CDR3 contains 14 residues. This CDR3 reads CSASAGGPKNEQFF. The CDR3 nucleotides read TGCAGTGCTAGTGCGGGGGGGCCGAAAAATGAGCAGTTCTTC.

The chain is built from TRBV5-1 and TRBJ1-1, with D unclear. V gave up 4 bases and J gave up 8 bases, with 18 bases separating them. Per the germline V gene, CDR1 is SGHRS and CDR2 is YFSETQ. This CDR3 is built from 14 residues. CDR3 sequence: CASSVQADPAEAFF. In nucleotides, the CDR3 is TGCGCCAGCAGCGTCCAGGCGGACCCCGCAGAAGCTTTCTTT.

This clonotype was seen repeatedly, ten times or more. The gene calls are TRBV6-2 or TRBV6-3 and TRBJ2-1; 8 bases are shared with TRBD1. Germline V gene sequence: CDR1 MNHEY, CDR2 SVGEGT. After removal of 1 base from V and 7 bases from J, the junction contained 6 bases not matched to a gene. The CDR3 consists of 15 residues. This chain's CDR3 is CASSYWTGIANEQFF. Here the CDR3 DNA reads TGTGCCAGCAGTTACTGGACAGGGATAGCGAATGAGCAGTTCTTC.

Remarks on this clonotype: At one of its ends the junction is not consistent with the germline gene, which may arise from a read error. The genes are TRBV7-9 and TRBJ1-2; D is perhaps TRBD1 (5 bases). CDR3 length: 14 amino acids. Germline V gene lookup returns CDR1 SEHNR and CDR2 FQNEAQ (reference sequence). The CDR3, as DNA: TGTGCCAGCAGCTCGGACGGGACTAACTGTGGCTACACCTTC. Translating gives CASSSDGTNCGYTF.

The chain carries TRBV28 and TRBJ1-5; tentative D call: TRBD1 (6 bases). Germline lookup yields CDR1 MDHEN and CDR2 SYDVKM. The CDR3 contains 15 residues. Deletions cut 5 bases from V and 1 base from J, with 12 bases between. CDR3 DNA sequence: TGTGCCAGCAGTCGTCGGGGGGGCAGCAATCAGCCCCAGCATTTT. Translated: CASSRRGGSNQPQHF.

This clonotype was observed a few times. V gene TRBV7-2 combines with J gene TRBJ1-6; no clear D gene. The CDR3 is made up of 15 amino acids. Per the germline V gene, CDR1 is SGHTA and CDR2 is FQGNSA. Trimming removed 4 bases at V and 9 bases at J, with 16 bases between. The CDR3 reads CASSSTLVGVSPLHF. CDR3 sequence (DNA): TGTGCCAGCAGCTCCACCCTGGTGGGTGTTTCACCCCTCCACTTT.

The chain links TRBV4-1 to TRBJ2-3; D may match TRBD1 or TRBD2 (6 bases each). Trimming stripped 0 bases from V and 4 bases from J, with 14 bases between. The CDR3 totals 16 residues. Germline V gene sequence: CDR1 MGHRA, CDR2 YSYEKL. Written as DNA, the CDR3 is TGCGCCAGCAGCCAAGAAGGGGGGTTTCCCGCAGATACGCAGTATTTT. Translated, it gives CASSQEGGFPADTQYF.

The chain is built from TRBV6-1 and TRBJ2-7, with D tentatively TRBD1 (6 bases). Germline assignment: CDR1 MNHNS and CDR2 SASEGT. V lost 3 bases and J 1 base, leaving 13 bases between the germline ends. This CDR3 has 15 residues. The CDR3 nucleotides read TGTGCCAGCAGTGAGTCACAGGGATATTCCTACGAGCAGTACTTC. This codes for CASSESQGYSYEQYF.

This clonotype was recorded once. This sequence joins TRBV29-1 and TRBJ2-1; D perhaps matches TRBD1 (5 bases). Between the trimmed V and J ends, which lost 4 bases and 6 bases, there was a span of 10 bases. Per the germline V gene, CDR1 is SQVTM and CDR2 is ANQGSEA. The CDR3 runs to 12 residues. The CDR3 region is CSVVGPGNEQFF. CDR3 nucleotide sequence: TGCAGCGTTGTGGGGCCAGGCAATGAGCAGTTCTTC.

This clonotype was observed a handful of times. Written as DNA, the CDR3 is TGTGCCATCAGTGAAAAAGGGGTCGCAAGCACTGAAGCTTTCTTT. Its translation: CAISEKGVASTEAFF. The gene calls are TRBV10-3 and TRBJ1-1, with a weak D call TRBD1 (5 bases). Germline values: CDR1 ENHRY, CDR2 SYGVKD. The CDR3 covers 15 residues. V was clipped by 3 bases and J by 4 bases, with 15 bases between them.

This clonotype was picked up a small number of times. The rearrangement uses TRBV9 and TRBJ2-1; unclear D gene. In germline, CDR1 is SGDLS, CDR2 YYNGEE. The V gene lost 1 base and the J gene lost 2 bases, with 10 bases spanning the gap. CDR3 length: 15 amino acids. This CDR3 reads CASSVYVTPYNEQFF. In DNA, the CDR3 is TGTGCCAGCAGCGTATACGTAACACCCTACAATGAGCAGTTCTTC.

V gene TRBV6-5 combines with J gene TRBJ1-5; 9 bases align to TRBD1. J lost 5 bases, V lost 5 bases, and 10 bases had no gene match. The CDR3 contains 16 residues. Germline loops: CDR1 MNHEY, CDR2 SVGAGI. CDR3 protein: CASSRGQGLGDQPQHF. The CDR3 DNA follows: TGTGCCAGCAGTCGGGGACAGGGTTTAGGGGATCAGCCCCAGCATTTT.

This chain links TRBV10-3 with TRBJ1-5; D is ambiguous. Germline V gives CDR1 ENHRY, CDR2 SYGVKD. This CDR3 is 13 amino acids long. V lost 4 bases to trimming and J lost 3 bases, with 7 bases between them. The CDR3 region is CAISVSDNQPQHF. CDR3 in DNA: TGTGCCATCAGTGTGTCAGACAATCAGCCCCAGCATTTT.

V and J are TRBV5-1 and TRBJ1-2; D not certain. This CDR3 is built from 14 residues. Trimming pared 7 bases from V and 2 bases from J, leaving 15 bases between. Germline CDR1 reads SGHRS; CDR2 reads YFSETQ. This CDR3 is CASSPSASNYGYTF. The CDR3 nucleotides are TGCGCCAGCTCCCCGTCGGCGTCAAACTATGGCTACACCTTC.